The sequence of this TCR beta chain was determined in a study of T cell changes during pregnancy in multiple sclerosis (dated by TCRdb to between 2018 and 2021). The study in broad terms: In women with multiple sclerosis, the researchers looked at how the T cell repertoire shifted as pregnancy progressed.

The germline V gene sets CDR1 to MGHRA and CDR2 to YSYEKL. V lost 3 bases and J lost 4 bases; the stretch between them is 16 bases long. Measured from the cysteine to the phenylalanine, the CDR3 is 16 residues long. Only the CDR3 DNA stays, 48 bases, in frame from base 1. Libraries were made using the immunoSEQ multiplex PCR assay. The source is immuneACCESS, and TCRdb retained only in-frame sequences with V and J called. Part of the clones is not carried over; for the studies checked, unresolved V genes explain less than half of this, and the remainder is unexplained. The sample yields roughly 27,000 clones; roughly 84% were counted once. The ten biggest clones cover approximately 8% of the sample. On this clone itself: Its binding antigen is unknown. No much larger clone is present one base from it, and per-base qualities are unavailable.

This chain is built from TRBV4-1 and TRBJ2-1, and the D gene may be TRBD2, 6 bases matching. The source material was CD8+ T cells from peripheral blood mononuclear cells, sampled after pregnancy. The TCR was taken from a female donor with multiple sclerosis, enrolled in a pregnancy study. The sequence in DNA is TGCGCCAGCAGCCAGTCGGGACTTAGCCTTTACAATGAGCAGTTCTTC. Translated, this is CASSQSGLSLYNEQFF.